The rows below give T cell receptor beta chains drawn from one sample of a study of tumor-infiltrating lymphocytes in primary liver carcinoma. TCRdb re-called the multiplex PCR reads through MiXCR, storing one row per CDR3 protein. The sample lists about 330,000 distinct CDR3 sequences, roughly 61% occurring once. Input material: peripheral blood. These receptors all stem from a man aged 35 to 55 with primary liver carcinoma and hepatitis B virus infection. The CDR3 runs from the conserved cysteine through the conserved F or W. A D gene is named only where the DNA matches it firmly. Not all rows give a size; the values are once, few, many and, for expanded clones, a class.

D: NA; J: TRBJ2-4; size: NA; V: TRBV6-6; DNA: TGTGCCATAAGTTTGTCACTAGTCAAAAACATTCAGTACTTC; CDR3: CAISLSLVKNIQYF
D: NA; J: TRBJ1-2; size: NA; V: TRBV30; DNA: TGTGCCTGGGCCGTTGGGCCCAACTATGGCTACACCTTC; CDR3: CAWAVGPNYGYTF
D: TRBD1; J: TRBJ2-5; size: NA; V: TRBV24-1; DNA: TGTGTCACCGTTACCTGGACAGGCCAAGAGACCCAGTACTTC; CDR3: CVTVTWTGQETQYF
D: TRBD1; J: TRBJ2-2; size: NA; V: TRBV11-2; DNA: TGTGTCAGCAGCCTGGACAGGGCGGGAAATACCGGGGAGCTGTTTTTT; CDR3: CVSSLDRAGNTGELFF
D: NA; J: TRBJ2-1; size: many; V: TRBV11-2; DNA: TGTGCCAGCAGCTTAGGGGCAGTTCTTGGGATCAATGAGCAGTTCTTC; CDR3: CASSLGAVLGINEQFF
D: NA; J: TRBJ1-1; size: NA; V: TRBV6-6; DNA: TGTGCCAGCAGTTACCCGGGGGTTTATGGAGCTCTCTTT; CDR3: CASSYPGVYGALF
D: TRBD1; J: TRBJ2-7; size: NA; V: TRBV7-9; DNA: TGTGCCAGCAGTTTTGGACAGGAACCCTACGAGCAGTACTTC; CDR3: CASSFGQEPYEQYF
D: NA; J: TRBJ2-2; size: NA; V: TRBV12-3/TRBV12-4; DNA: TGTGCCAGCAGTTTATCTGGCGGGACGAACACTGGGGAGCTGTTTTTT; CDR3: CASSLSGGTNTGELFF
D: NA; J: TRBJ2-5; size: many; V: TRBV29-1; DNA: TGCAGCGTCTCGTACCTTCAAGAGACCCAGTACTTC; CDR3: CSVSYLQETQYF
D: NA; J: TRBJ2-2; size: NA; V: TRBV28; DNA: TGTGCCAGCAGTTTTACTCGGGACGGGAGGAACACCGGGGAGCTGTTTTTT; CDR3: CASSFTRDGRNTGELFF
D: NA; J: TRBJ2-2; size: many; V: TRBV6-5; DNA: TGTGCCAGCAGTTACGTTGGATCATTGAACACCGGGGAGCTGTTTTTT; CDR3: CASSYVGSLNTGELFF
D: TRBD2; J: TRBJ2-7; size: NA; V: TRBV6-6; DNA: TGTGCCAGCTGTATTGCGCCTAGCGGGAGCAACGAGCAGTACTTC; CDR3: CASCIAPSGSNEQYF
D: NA; J: TRBJ2-7; size: few; V: TRBV15; DNA: TGTGCCACCAGCAGAGAGAAGACGGGTGGGGGTGCCTACGAGCAGTACTTC; CDR3: CATSREKTGGGAYEQYF
D: NA; J: TRBJ1-2; size: NA; V: TRBV12-3/TRBV12-4; DNA: TGTGCCAGCATTTTAGAACAGGGTGCTAGCTATGGTTACACCTTC; CDR3: CASILEQGASYGYTF
D: NA; J: TRBJ2-3; size: many; V: TRBV6-6; DNA: TGTGCCAGCAGTTACCTTGCCCGGGGCCCCGCAGATACGCAGTATTTT; CDR3: CASSYLARGPADTQYF
D: NA; J: TRBJ2-7; size: NA; V: TRBV10-2; DNA: TGCGCCAACAGTGAGTCGATAACCCCAGGCGAGCAGTACTTC; CDR3: CANSESITPGEQYF
D: TRBD2; J: TRBJ2-1; size: NA; V: TRBV4-1; DNA: TGCGCCAGCAGCCAGCCCACTAGCGGGAGGGGAGGGAATGAGCAGTTCTTC; CDR3: CASSQPTSGRGGNEQFF
D: NA; J: TRBJ2-1; size: few; V: TRBV5-1; DNA: TGCGCCAGCAGCACCCAGGGGTCCTCCTACAATGAGCAGTTCTTC; CDR3: CASSTQGSSYNEQFF
D: TRBD1; J: TRBJ2-7; size: many; V: TRBV6-5; DNA: TGTGCCAGCGGAAAACCTAGGGACAGGAGATACGAGCAGTACTTC; CDR3: CASGKPRDRRYEQYF
D: NA; J: TRBJ2-2; size: NA; V: TRBV5-6; DNA: TGTGCCAGCAGCTTGGTCGGGGGTCAGAGCAACACCGGGGAGCTGTTTTTT; CDR3: CASSLVGGQSNTGELFF
D: NA; J: TRBJ1-1; size: NA; V: TRBV25-1; DNA: TGTGCCAGTGCCTGGACAAAGAGGACTGAAGCTTTCTTT; CDR3: CASAWTKRTEAFF
D: NA; J: TRBJ2-2; size: once; V: TRBV11-2; DNA: TGTGCCAGCAGCTTTACAGGTGCTAACACCGGGGAGCCGTTTTTC; CDR3: CASSFTGANTGEPFF
D: TRBD2; J: TRBJ2-2; size: few; V: TRBV4-1; DNA: TGCGCCAGCAGCCAAGGACCCGCCCAGACTAGCACCACCGGGGAGCTGTTTTTT; CDR3: CASSQGPAQTSTTGELFF
D: NA; J: TRBJ2-5; size: NA; V: TRBV7-9; DNA: TGTGCCAGCAGTCGTGCTAGCGTACTGCAAGAGACCCAGTACTTC; CDR3: CASSRASVLQETQYF
D: NA; J: TRBJ2-5; size: few; V: TRBV6-1; DNA: TGTGCCAGCAGTGAGCAGTACCAAGAGACCCAGTACTTC; CDR3: CASSEQYQETQYF
D: NA; J: TRBJ1-5; size: NA; V: TRBV4-2; DNA: TGTGCCAGCAGCCCCTTGGGTTCCCAATCCACAGATACGCAGCATTTT; CDR3: CASSPLGSQSTDTQHF
D: NA; J: TRBJ2-5; size: NA; V: TRBV5-4; DNA: TGTGCCACCAGTGGTGGGGGTCGGGAGACCCGGTACTTC; CDR3: CATSGGGRETRYF
D: NA; J: TRBJ2-3; size: NA; V: TRBV11-2; DNA: TGTGCCAGCAGGAAAGATACGGCAGGGGCAGATACCCGGTATTTT; CDR3: CASRKDTAGADTRYF
D: TRBD2; J: TRBJ2-2; size: NA; V: TRBV6-6; DNA: TGTGCCAGCAGCTTCGGGACTAGCGGGCCCGGGGAGCTGTTTTTT; CDR3: CASSFGTSGPGELFF
D: TRBD1; J: TRBJ2-2; size: few; V: TRBV30; DNA: TGTGCCTGGAGTGTAGGGACAGTGCGCGGGGAGCTGTTTTTT; CDR3: CAWSVGTVRGELFF
D: NA; J: TRBJ2-7; size: NA; V: TRBV21-1; DNA: TGTGCCAGCAGCAAAGGAAGGGGCAGATCCTACGAGCAGTACTTC; CDR3: CASSKGRGRSYEQYF
D: NA; J: TRBJ2-7; size: NA; V: TRBV11-2; DNA: TGTGTCAGCAGCTATCTCCGGGTGGGGACCTACGAGCAGTACTTC; CDR3: CVSSYLRVGTYEQYF
D: TRBD2; J: TRBJ2-2; size: NA; V: TRBV11-2; DNA: TGTGCAAGCAGCAGGACTAGCGGGAGCACCGGGGAGCTGTTTTTT; CDR3: CASSRTSGSTGELFF
D: NA; J: TRBJ2-3; size: NA; V: TRBV30; DNA: TGTGCCTGGAGTGTACTGGACTCGACAGATACGCAGTATTTT; CDR3: CAWSVLDSTDTQYF
D: TRBD1; J: TRBJ2-7; size: NA; V: TRBV4-1; DNA: TGCGCCAGCAGTCAAGTCCGGACAGGCCGGCAGTACTTC; CDR3: CASSQVRTGRQYF
D: TRBD1; J: TRBJ1-4; size: NA; V: TRBV6-8; DNA: TGTGCCAGCAGTTACAGGCCCGGGGCAAACACACAGGGGCGGTCTAATGAAAAACTGCTTTTT; CDR3: CASSYRPGANTQGRSNEKLLF
D: NA; J: TRBJ2-1; size: NA; V: TRBV28; DNA: TGTGCCAGCAGCACCTCATACAATGAGCAGTTATTC; CDR3: CASSTSYNEQLF
D: TRBD1; J: TRBJ2-1; size: many; V: TRBV11-2; DNA: TGTGCCAGCAGCTTATCACACACAGGGGTTCTAAGTTTAGAGCAGTTCTTC; CDR3: CASSLSHTGVLSLEQFF
D: NA; J: TRBJ2-7; size: NA; V: TRBV4-3; DNA: TGCGCCACTAGCCAAGATTTGTCACACTACGAGCAGTACTTC; CDR3: CATSQDLSHYEQYF
D: NA; J: TRBJ1-4; size: NA; V: TRBV5-5; DNA: TGTGCCAGCAGCTTTTCGGTGCAGACTAATGAAAAACTGCTTTTT; CDR3: CASSFSVQTNEKLLF
D: TRBD1; J: TRBJ1-3; size: few; V: TRBV4-3; DNA: TGCGCCAGCAGCCGTGATTGGACAGGGACTGGAAACACCATATATTTT; CDR3: CASSRDWTGTGNTIYF
D: NA; J: TRBJ2-3; size: NA; V: TRBV11-2; DNA: TGTGCCAGCAGCCCACAAAGGGCCGCGGCCCAGCGCCCCAGCACAGATTGGCAGTATTTT; CDR3: CASSPQRAAAQRPSTDWQYF
D: NA; J: TRBJ1-1; size: few; V: TRBV24-1; DNA: TGTGCCACGAACCTGTCCGAAGAAGCTTTCTTT; CDR3: CATNLSEEAFF
D: NA; J: TRBJ1-5; size: many; V: TRBV6-2/TRBV6-3; DNA: TGTGCCAGCAACCCCCTGGGGGGGGCGAGTCAGCCCCAGCATTTT; CDR3: CASNPLGGASQPQHF
D: NA; J: TRBJ2-2; size: NA; V: TRBV25-1; DNA: TGTGCCAGCAGTGAATCCCCAGGGGAGCTGTTTTTT; CDR3: CASSESPGELFF
D: NA; J: TRBJ2-1; size: NA; V: TRBV6-2/TRBV6-3; DNA: TGTGCCACCAGGACTACAGGGTGCGGTGGGCAGTTCTTC; CDR3: CATRTTGCGGQFF
D: TRBD2; J: TRBJ2-5; size: NA; V: TRBV30; DNA: TGTGCCTGGACTAGCGGGACTGAGACCCAGTACTTC; CDR3: CAWTSGTETQYF